The 27 T cell receptor beta chains below were found in one sample sequenced in a study of cytomegalovirus exposure and HLA in healthy donors. The PCR ran on 60 Vbeta and 13 Jbeta primers. Sequenced by immunoSEQ multiplex PCR; TCRdb stores in-frame clones only, minus some. Here the sample spans roughly 230,000 clones, around 90% being singletons. Material: PBMCs. These receptors were collected from a girl aged 2-10 years in good health and CMV-seronegative.

The V gene is TRBV18, the J gene TRBJ2-5; perhaps TRBD1 as D (6 bases). V lost 3 bases and J lost 4, with 15 bases in between. The CDR3 totals 15 residues. From germline, CDR1 is KGHSH and CDR2 LQKENI. In nucleotides, the CDR3 is TGTGCCAGCTCACCTCCCCTTACAGGGAGAGAGACCCAGTACTTC. It translates to CASSPPLTGRETQYF.

In this sample, this clone turned up once. One junction end does not reproduce the germline sequence, and a read error may be involved. J is TRBJ2-7 and V is TRBV4-2; D is perhaps TRBD2 (7 bases). The CDR3 length is 12 residues. Per germline, CDR1 LGHNA and CDR2 YNFKEQ. The CDR3 DNA follows: TGTGCCAGCAGCCAAGACGCCGGGGGGCGGTTCTTC. This gives the protein CASSQDAGGRFF.

The rearrangement joins TRBV5-6 to TRBJ1-5, with D perhaps matching TRBD1 (6 bases). The CDR3 covers 15 residues. Germline-derived CDR1 and CDR2 are SGHDT and YYEEEE. The ends were cut back, 2 bases at V and 5 bases at J, with 14 bases in the middle. CDR3 in DNA: TGTGCCAGCAGCTTATCGGCGGGGGGCGATCAGCCCCAGCATTTT. It yields the protein CASSLSAGGDQPQHF. Based on the CDR3 plus reference TRBV5-6 and TRBJ1-5, the full variable domain is DAGVTQSPTHLIKTRGQQVTLRCSPKSGHDTVSWYQQALGQGPQFIFQYYEEEERQRGNFPDRFSGHQFPNYSSELNVNALLLGDSALYLCASSLSAGGDQPQHFGDGTRLSIL.

V usage is TRBV2 and J usage is TRBJ2-2; 15 bases are a match to TRBD2. There are 17 residues in the CDR3. The V and J ends lost 6 bases and 1 base, in that order; junction bases with no gene match: 3. Germline CDR1 is SNHLY and CDR2 is FYNNEI. As DNA, the CDR3 is TGTGCCAGCAGGGGGACTAGCGGGGGGCTGAACACCGGGGAGCTGTTTTTT. Amino acid sequence: CASRGTSGGLNTGELFF.

The rearrangement links TRBV13 to TRBJ2-7; TRBD2 matches 8 bases. Germline V CDR1 and CDR2: PRHDT, FYEKMQ (reference sequence). Trimming cost V 5 bases and J 5 bases; bases outside gene matches: 11. The CDR3 extends over 15 amino acids. As DNA, the CDR3 is TGTGCCAGCAGCGCAGCGGGAGCATCGGGGGACGAGCAGTACTTC. This encodes CASSAAGASGDEQYF.

J is TRBJ2-3 and V is TRBV6-1; 7 positions match TRBD1. CDR3 size: 14 residues. V lost 6 bases and J lost 0; bases outside the gene matches: 3. The germline V gene has CDR1 MNHNS and CDR2 SASEGT. The CDR3 nucleotides are TGTGCCAGCAGGGCGGACAGGAGCACAGATACGCAGTATTTT. As protein: CASRADRSTDTQYF.

The chain links TRBV19 to TRBJ2-3; 7 bases match TRBD2. CDR1 and CDR2 from the germline V gene are LNHDA and SQIVND (reference sequence). With V trimmed by 4 bases and J by 6 bases, 4 bases remained unmatched. The CDR3 has 13 residues. The CDR3 loop is CASSRLAGDTQYF. DNA of the CDR3: TGTGCCAGTAGTAGACTAGCTGGGGATACGCAGTATTTT.

This chain joins TRBV7-9 and TRBJ2-3, with 12 bases identical to TRBD2. The CDR3 consists of 15 residues. Per the germline V gene, CDR1 is SEHNR and CDR2 is FQNEAQ (reference sequence). V lost 1 base, J lost 5 bases, and 1 base stayed unmatched. This CDR3 reads CASSLGGLAGDTQYF. CDR3 nucleotides: TGTGCCAGCAGCTTAGGGGGACTAGCGGGAGATACGCAGTATTTT.

This chain links TRBV2 with TRBJ1-5; 7 bases agree with TRBD1. The V gene's germline CDR1 is SNHLY and CDR2 FYNNEI. Germline trimming cut 6 bases from V and 0 bases from J; bases unmatched to any gene: 5. The CDR3 totals 15 residues. The CDR3 here is CASSQTGNSNQPQHF. As DNA, the CDR3 is TGTGCCAGCAGCCAGACAGGGAATAGCAATCAGCCCCAGCATTTT.

This chain links TRBV6-6 with TRBJ2-2; 13 bases align to TRBD2. Unmatched junction bases numbered 9, after V lost 8 bases and J lost 6 bases. The CDR3 loop spans 16 amino acids. Looked up from germline, CDR1 is MNHNY and CDR2 is SVGAGI (reference sequence). This chain's CDR3 is CASRDQGLAGAGELFF. CDR3 DNA sequence: TGTGCCAGCCGGGACCAAGGACTAGCGGGGGCCGGGGAGCTGTTTTTT.

The rearrangement joins TRBV27 to TRBJ2-7; 10 bases are shared with TRBD1. This CDR3 contains 14 residues. Germline lookup yields CDR1 MNHEY and CDR2 SMNVEV (reference sequence). V was clipped by 2 bases and J by 4 bases; unmatched bases: 2. CDR3 protein: CASSLGQGVYEQYF. The CDR3 DNA reads TGTGCCAGCAGTTTAGGACAGGGGGTGTACGAGCAGTACTTC.

The chain carries TRBV11-2 and TRBJ1-6; tentatively, D is TRBD1 (6 bases). The ends were cut back, 4 bases at V and 10 bases at J, with 11 bases in the middle. The CDR3 has 13 amino acids. Germline V lookup: CDR1 SGHAT, CDR2 FQNNGV. The chain's CDR3 is CASSYRVGSPLHF. The CDR3 nucleotides are TGTGCCAGCAGCTACAGGGTAGGGTCACCCCTCCACTTT.

CDR3 region: CAWSADRITDTQYF. The CDR3 bases are TGTGCCTGGAGCGCGGACAGAATCACAGATACGCAGTATTTT. This sequence joins TRBV30 and TRBJ2-3; D is possibly TRBD1 (6 bases). This CDR3 is built from 14 residues. With 3 bases removed from V and 2 bases from J, the gap between germline ends came to 12 bases. In germline, CDR1 is GTSNPN, CDR2 SVGIG (reference sequence).

The rearrangement links TRBV6-1 to TRBJ1-3, with a tentative D call TRBD1 (5 bases). The germline V gene has CDR1 MNHNS and CDR2 SASEGT. The CDR3 spans 14 residues. Trimming stripped 6 bases from V and 1 base from J, with 10 bases between. DNA of the CDR3: TGTGCCAGCAGCGGGGGGGGGTCTGGAAACACCATATATTTT. Translating gives CASSGGGSGNTIYF.

The V call is TRBV11-2, the J call TRBJ1-3; 8 bases agree with TRBD1. CDR1 and CDR2 (germline): SGHAT, FQNNGV. The CDR3 loop spans 16 amino acids. J lost 4 bases, V lost 3 bases, and 8 bases had no gene match. For the CDR3, the DNA is TGTGCCAGCAGCTTCCCGGCAGGGGGCCTCGGAAACACCATATATTTT. Its translation is CASSFPAGGLGNTIYF.

The chain has TRBV28 and TRBJ1-5, with 8 bases identical to TRBD1. CDR3 size: 14 residues. Per germline, CDR1 MDHEN and CDR2 SYDVKM. The junction had 8 bases not matched to a gene; V was cut back by 7 bases and J by 6 bases. Here the CDR3 reads CASIGQGWSQPQHF. As DNA, the CDR3 is TGTGCCAGCATCGGACAGGGTTGGAGTCAGCCCCAGCATTTT.

The gene calls are TRBV29-1 and TRBJ1-2; D remains ambiguous. Germline V gene data show CDR1 as SQVTM and CDR2 as ANQGSEA. The CDR3 loop spans 13 amino acids. The V gene lost 4 bases and the J gene lost 0 bases, with 9 bases spanning the gap. The CDR3 nucleotides read TGCAGCGTTGTGCCCACATCTAACTATGGCTACACCTTC. It encodes CSVVPTSNYGYTF.

The chain joins TRBV2 to TRBJ1-4; D not resolved. CDR3 length: 15 amino acids. CDR1 and CDR2 from the germline V gene are SNHLY and FYNNEI. Trimming left V 3 bases short and J 3 bases short, with 11 bases between. In DNA form, the CDR3 reads TGTGCCAGCAGTGACTCGGGATTGGCTAATGAAAAACTGTTTTTT. Residues: CASSDSGLANEKLFF.

This clone was recorded once. The chain recombines TRBV29-1 with TRBJ2-3, with 9 positions matching TRBD2. CDR1 and CDR2 from the germline V gene are SQVTM and ANQGSEA. V gave up 6 bases and J gave up 4 bases; unmatched junction bases: 8. This CDR3 is 14 amino acids long. CDR3 sequence (DNA): TGCAGCGTGGGCGGGAGGGCCCCGCCAGATACGCAGTATTTT. It codes for CSVGGRAPPDTQYF.

The J gene is TRBJ1-5, the V gene TRBV6-5; TRBD1 agrees at 7 bases. Unmatched junction bases numbered 7, after V lost 4 bases and J lost 7 bases. The CDR3 is 14 amino acids. Germline CDR1 and CDR2: MNHEY and SVGAGI. The CDR3 here is CASSSDRVGQPQHF. In DNA, the CDR3 is TGTGCCAGCAGTTCCGACAGGGTAGGACAGCCCCAGCATTTT.

The chain uses TRBV11-2 and TRBJ2-3, with 7 bases matching TRBD2. Per the germline V gene, CDR1 is SGHAT and CDR2 is FQNNGV. V was clipped by 1 base and J by 10 bases; unmatched bases: 11. There are 15 residues in the CDR3. CDR3: CASSLGSSSGHPQYF. The CDR3 nucleotides are TGTGCCAGCAGCTTAGGCTCGTCTAGCGGCCATCCGCAGTATTTT. Full variable domain (outside the CDR3, taken from reference TRBV11-2 and TRBJ2-3): EAGVAQSPRYKIIEKRQSVAFWCNPISGHATLYWYQQILGQGPKLLIQFQNNGVVDDSQLPKDRFSAERLKGVDSTLKIQPAKLEDSAVYLCASSLGSSSGHPQYFGPGTRLTVL.

The CDR3 bases are TGTGCCAGTAGTATAGATCGCGGGGTGGGGACAGATACGCAGTATTTT. Amino acids: CASSIDRGVGTDTQYF. This sequence joins TRBV19 and TRBJ2-3, with D possibly matching TRBD2 (6 bases). The CDR3 contains 16 residues. Trimming stripped 0 bases from V and 3 bases from J, with 13 bases between. Germline loops: CDR1 LNHDA, CDR2 SQIVND (reference sequence).

This chain joins TRBV6-5 and TRBJ1-2; the match to TRBD1 covers 7 bases. Germline V gene sequence: CDR1 MNHEY, CDR2 SVGAGI. The CDR3 is made up of 14 amino acids. J was trimmed by 4 bases and V by 5 bases; bases with no gene match: 7. CDR3 in amino acids: CASSRQGGVYGYTF. Here the CDR3 DNA reads TGTGCCAGCAGTCGACAGGGCGGTGTCTATGGCTACACCTTC.

This chain links TRBV6-5 with TRBJ2-5; 10 bases fit TRBD1. V was pared by 6 bases and J by 9 bases, with 13 bases of the junction left unmatched. The CDR3 totals 15 residues. The V gene's germline CDR1 is MNHEY and CDR2 SVGAGI. In nucleotides, the CDR3 is TGTGCCAGCAGATCCGACAGGGGGCCACAGGGGGCCCAGTACTTC. Translating gives CASRSDRGPQGAQYF.

The V and J genes are TRBV30 and TRBJ1-4; 9 positions agree with TRBD1. Losses at the gene ends were 5 bases for V and 8 bases for J; bases not matched to a gene: 12. The length of the CDR3 is 15 residues. CDR1 is GTSNPN and CDR2 is SVGIG in the germline V gene (reference sequence). The CDR3 DNA follows: TGTGCCTGGGGTCCCGGGGGAACAGGGGGCGAAAAACTGTTTTTT. Protein product: CAWGPGGTGGEKLFF. The full variable domain, rest sourced from reference TRBV30 and TRBJ1-4, is SQTIHQWPATLVQPVGSPLSLECTVEGTSNPNLYWYRQAAGRGLQLLFYSVGIGQISSEVPQNLSASRPQDRQFILSSKKLLLSDSGFYLCAWGPGGTGGEKLFFGSGTQLSVL.

CDR3 nucleotide sequence: TGTGCCAGCAGCCAAGATCTTCGGACTAGTCGAGGTGAGCAGTTCTTC. This gives the protein CASSQDLRTSRGEQFF. The chain joins TRBV14 to TRBJ2-1, with 7 bases lining up with TRBD2. V lost 0 bases to trimming and J lost 9 bases; unmatched junction nucleotides: 11. CDR1 and CDR2 (germline): SGHDN, FVKESK. CDR3 length: 16 residues.

The chain recombines TRBV4-2 with TRBJ1-1; TRBD1 matches at 9 bases. Germline V gives CDR1 LGHNA, CDR2 YNFKEQ. The CDR3 spans 17 residues. V trimming: 1 base; J trimming: 0 bases; junction bases outside the gene matches: 6. The CDR3 DNA is TGTGCCAGCAGCCAAGGACAGGGGGGTCCCATGAACACTGAAGCTTTCTTT. This codes for CASSQGQGGPMNTEAFF.